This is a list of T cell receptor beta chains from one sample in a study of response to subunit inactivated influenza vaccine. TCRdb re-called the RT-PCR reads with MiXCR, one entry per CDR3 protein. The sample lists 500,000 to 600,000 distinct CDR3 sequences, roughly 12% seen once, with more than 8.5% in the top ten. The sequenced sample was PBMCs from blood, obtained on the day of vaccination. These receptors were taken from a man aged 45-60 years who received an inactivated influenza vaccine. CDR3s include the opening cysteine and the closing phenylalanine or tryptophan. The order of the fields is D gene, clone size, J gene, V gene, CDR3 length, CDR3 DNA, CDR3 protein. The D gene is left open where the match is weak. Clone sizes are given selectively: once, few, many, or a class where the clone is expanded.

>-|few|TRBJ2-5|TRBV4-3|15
TGCGCCAGCAGCCAAGTGTTCGGGCCGCTCCGAGCCCAGTACTTC
CASSQVFGPLRAQYF
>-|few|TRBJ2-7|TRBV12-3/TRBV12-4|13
TGTGCCAGCAGGATCGAGGGGTCCTACGAGCAGTACTTC
CASRIEGSYEQYF
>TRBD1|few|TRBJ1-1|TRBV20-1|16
TGCAGTGCCCTGACCCTTGGACAGGGGGCGTTAAAAGAGGCTTTCTTT
CSALTLGQGALKEAFF
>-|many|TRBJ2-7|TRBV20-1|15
TGCAGTGCTAGACGGCAGGGGGGCCTTTCCTACGAGCAGTACTTC
CSARRQGGLSYEQYF
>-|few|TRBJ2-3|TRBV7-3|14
TGTGCCAGCAGCTGGAGCGGAGAGAGAGATACGCAGTATTTT
CASSWSGERDTQYF
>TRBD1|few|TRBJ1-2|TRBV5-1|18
TGCGCCAGCAGCTTGGGAGAAATGTCGATGGGACAGAGCTATGGCTACACCTTC
CASSLGEMSMGQSYGYTF
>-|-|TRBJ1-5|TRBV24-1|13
TGTGCCACCAGTGATTCCTCTTTTCAGCCCCAGCATTTT
CATSDSSFQPQHF
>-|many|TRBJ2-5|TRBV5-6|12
TGTGCCAGCAGCTCCTCGGGGTTGACCCAGTACTTC
CASSSSGLTQYF
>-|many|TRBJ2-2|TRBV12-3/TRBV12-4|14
TGTGCCAGCAGTTTTTACGAAACCACCGGGGAGCTGTTTTTT
CASSFYETTGELFF
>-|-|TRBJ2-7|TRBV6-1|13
TGTGCCAGCACCGAGGACGTTACGGGGAAGCAGTACTTC
CASTEDVTGKQYF
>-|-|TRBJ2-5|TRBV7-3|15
TGTGCCAGCAGCCGAACGGGGCGGTTTCAAGAGACCCAGTACTTC
CASSRTGRFQETQYF
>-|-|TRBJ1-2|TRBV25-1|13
TGTGCCAGCAGTGAAGGTCGCGAAAATGGCTACACCTTC
CASSEGRENGYTF
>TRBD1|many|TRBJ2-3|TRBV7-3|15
TGTGCCAGCAGCTTATCTCCGGACAGGGTGGATACGCAGTATTTT
CASSLSPDRVDTQYF
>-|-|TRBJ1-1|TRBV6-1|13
TGTGCCAGCAGATTGGGACTCCACACTGAAGCTTTCTTT
CASRLGLHTEAFF
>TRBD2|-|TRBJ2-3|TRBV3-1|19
TGTGCCAGCAGCCCAGCCGGACTAGCGGTTTCTCGGCCGGTGGATACGCAGTATTTT
CASSPAGLAVSRPVDTQYF
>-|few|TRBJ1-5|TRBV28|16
TGTGCCAGCAGCAGACTTATGAGGGTTAGCAATCAGCCCCAGCATTTT
CASSRLMRVSNQPQHF
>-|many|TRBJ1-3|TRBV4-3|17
TGCGCCAGCAGCCATGTTTTCGGGGGGCTTTCGGGAAACACCATATATTTT
CASSHVFGGLSGNTIYF
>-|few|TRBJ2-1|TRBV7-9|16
TGTGCCAGCAGCTCCCAGGTTGGGTTCGCCTACAATGAGCAGTTCTTC
CASSSQVGFAYNEQFF
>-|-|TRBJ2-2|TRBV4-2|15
TGTGCCAGCAGCCAAGTCCCTCGGGGGACCGGGGAGCTGTTTTTT
CASSQVPRGTGELFF
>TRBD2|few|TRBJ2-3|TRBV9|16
TGTGCCAGCACCGGAGGTAGCGGGCACCGCACAGATACGCAGTATTTT
CASTGGSGHRTDTQYF
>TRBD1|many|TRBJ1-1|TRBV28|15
TGTGCCAGCAGAAGAACAGGGGACTCGATCCCTGAAGCTTTCTTT
CASRRTGDSIPEAFF
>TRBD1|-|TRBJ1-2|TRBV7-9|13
TGTGCCAGCAGAAGAGATATGACAGGGGGCTACACCTTC
CASRRDMTGGYTF
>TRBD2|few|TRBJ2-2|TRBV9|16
TGTGCCAGCAGCCCTCCGAGTCTAGCGGGAATCGGGGAGCTGTTTTTT
CASSPPSLAGIGELFF
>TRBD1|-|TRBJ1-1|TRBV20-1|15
TGCAGTGCTTTCAAAACCAGGACAGGGAACACTGAAGTTTTCTTT
CSAFKTRTGNTEVFF
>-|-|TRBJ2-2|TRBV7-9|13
TGTGCCAGCAGTCGGCCCAGGGCCGGGGAGCTGTTTTTT
CASSRPRAGELFF
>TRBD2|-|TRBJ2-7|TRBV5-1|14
TGCGCCAGCAGCCCGCGGGAGGGCCGGTACGAGCAGTACTTC
CASSPREGRYEQYF
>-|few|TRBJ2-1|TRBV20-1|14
TGCAGTGCTAGAGGACCGGGCCTTTTAGATGAGCAGTTCTTC
CSARGPGLLDEQFF
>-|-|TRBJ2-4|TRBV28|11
TGTGCCCGGGACATAAAAAACATTCAGTACTTC
CARDIKNIQYF
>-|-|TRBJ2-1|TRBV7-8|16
TGTGCCAGCAGCTCCGGCCAGGGAAGAAAGTACAATGAGCAGTTCTTC
CASSSGQGRKYNEQFF
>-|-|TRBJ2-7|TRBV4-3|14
TGCGCCAGCAGCCGCAGACGTAGTACCTACGAGCAGTACTTC
CASSRRRSTYEQYF
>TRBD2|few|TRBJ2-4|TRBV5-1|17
TGCGCCAGCAGCTTGGCGTCTAGCGGGGGGGCCGGGGACATTCAGTACTTC
CASSLASSGGAGDIQYF
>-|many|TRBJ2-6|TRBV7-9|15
TGTGCCAGCAGCTTAGGGAACTCTGGGGCCAACGTCCTGACTTTC
CASSLGNSGANVLTF
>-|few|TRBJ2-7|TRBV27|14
TGTGCCAGCACCTCTGGGGGTCCCACCTACGAGCAGTACTTC
CASTSGGPTYEQYF
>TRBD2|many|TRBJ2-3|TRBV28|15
TGTGCCACCAAACAACGCGGGGGGTACACAGATACGCAGTATTTT
CATKQRGGYTDTQYF
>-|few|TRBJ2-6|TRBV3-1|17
TGTGCCAGCAGCCAAGATTCTGGGGTTGGTGGGGCCAACGTCCTGACTTTC
CASSQDSGVGGANVLTF
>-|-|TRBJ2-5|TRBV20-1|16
TGCAGTGCTAGGCCGGCGGAGGGTTCCCCCAGGGAGACCCAGTACTTC
CSARPAEGSPRETQYF
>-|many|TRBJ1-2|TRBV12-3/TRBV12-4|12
TGTGCCAGCAGATTACTCGACTATGGCTACACCTTC
CASRLLDYGYTF
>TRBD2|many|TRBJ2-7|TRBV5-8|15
TGTGCCAGCAGCTGGGGGACTAGCGGTACCTACGAGCAGTACTTC
CASSWGTSGTYEQYF
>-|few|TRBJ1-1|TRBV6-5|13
TGTGCCAGCAGTTGGGGGAGGGGAACTGAAGCTTTCTTT
CASSWGRGTEAFF
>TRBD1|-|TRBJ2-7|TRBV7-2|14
TGTGCCAGCAAAGCCGGGACAGGGGGCGGGGAGCAGTACTTC
CASKAGTGGGEQYF
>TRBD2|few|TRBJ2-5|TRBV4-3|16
TGCGCCAGCAGCCACTATTCGGGGGGGGGTCGTGAGACCCAGTACTTC
CASSHYSGGGRETQYF
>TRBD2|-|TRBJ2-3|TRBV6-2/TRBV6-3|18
TGTGCCAGCACGTCGGCACTAGCGGGGGACCTCTCCACAGATACGCAGTATTTT
CASTSALAGDLSTDTQYF
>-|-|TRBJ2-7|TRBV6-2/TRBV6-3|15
TGTGCCAGCAGCTACTCGTTACAGACTTCCTACGAGCAGTACTTC
CASSYSLQTSYEQYF